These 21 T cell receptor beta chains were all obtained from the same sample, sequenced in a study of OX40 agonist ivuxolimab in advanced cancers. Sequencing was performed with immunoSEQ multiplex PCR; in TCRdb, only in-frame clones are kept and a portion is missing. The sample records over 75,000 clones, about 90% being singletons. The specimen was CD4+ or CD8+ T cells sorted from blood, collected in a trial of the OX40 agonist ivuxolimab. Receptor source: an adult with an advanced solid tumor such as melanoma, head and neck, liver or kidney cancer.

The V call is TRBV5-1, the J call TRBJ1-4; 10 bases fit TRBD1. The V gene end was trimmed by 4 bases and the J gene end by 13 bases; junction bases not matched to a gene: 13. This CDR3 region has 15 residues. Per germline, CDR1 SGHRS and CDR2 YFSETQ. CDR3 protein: CASSPGTGEREGLFF. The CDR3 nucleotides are TGCGCCAGCAGCCCGGGGACAGGGGAGAGAGAAGGACTGTTTTTT.

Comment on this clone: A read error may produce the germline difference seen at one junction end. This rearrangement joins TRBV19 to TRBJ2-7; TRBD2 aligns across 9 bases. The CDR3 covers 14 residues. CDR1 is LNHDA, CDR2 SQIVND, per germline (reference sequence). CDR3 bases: TGTGCCAGCAGTAGCGGGAGAGGGGCCTACGAGCAGTACTTC. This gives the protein CASSSGRGAYEQYF.

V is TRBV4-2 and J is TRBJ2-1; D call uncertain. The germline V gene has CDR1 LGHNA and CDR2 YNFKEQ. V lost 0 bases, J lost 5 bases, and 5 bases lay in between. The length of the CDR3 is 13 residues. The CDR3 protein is CASSQEEDNEQFF. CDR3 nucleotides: TGTGCCAGCAGCCAAGAGGAAGACAATGAGCAGTTCTTC.

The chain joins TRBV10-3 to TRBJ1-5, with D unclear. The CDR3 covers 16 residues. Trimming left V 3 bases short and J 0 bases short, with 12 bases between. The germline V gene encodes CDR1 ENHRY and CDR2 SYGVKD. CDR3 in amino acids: CAISDHARGSNQPQHF. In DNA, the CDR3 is TGTGCCATCAGTGATCACGCCAGAGGTAGCAATCAGCCCCAGCATTTT.

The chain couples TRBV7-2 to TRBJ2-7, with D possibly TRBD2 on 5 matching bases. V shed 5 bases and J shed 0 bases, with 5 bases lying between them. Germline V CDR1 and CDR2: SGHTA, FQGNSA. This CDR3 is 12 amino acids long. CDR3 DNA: TGTGCCAGCAGCGGGAGCTCCTACGAGCAGTACTTC. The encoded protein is CASSGSSYEQYF.

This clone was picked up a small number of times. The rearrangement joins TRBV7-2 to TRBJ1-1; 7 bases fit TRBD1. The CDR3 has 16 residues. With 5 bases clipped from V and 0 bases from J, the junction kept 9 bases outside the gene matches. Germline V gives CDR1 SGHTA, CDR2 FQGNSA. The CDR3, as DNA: TGTGCCAGCAGCCGTAACACGGGACAGATGAACACTGAAGCTTTCTTT. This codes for CASSRNTGQMNTEAFF.

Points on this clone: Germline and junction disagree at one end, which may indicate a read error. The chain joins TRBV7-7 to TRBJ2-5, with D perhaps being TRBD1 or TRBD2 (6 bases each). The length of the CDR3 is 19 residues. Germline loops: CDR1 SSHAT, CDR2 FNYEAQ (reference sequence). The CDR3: CASSLGAAGKGVRGETQYF. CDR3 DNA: TGTGCTAGCAGCTTAGGTGCTGCGGGGAAGGGGGTGCGTGGAGAGACCCAGTACTTC.

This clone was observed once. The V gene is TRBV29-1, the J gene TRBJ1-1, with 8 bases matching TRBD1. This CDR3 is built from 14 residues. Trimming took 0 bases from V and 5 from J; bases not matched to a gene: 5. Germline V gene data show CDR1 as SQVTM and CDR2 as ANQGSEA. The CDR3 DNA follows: TGCAGCGTTGAAGATACAGGGGGATCGACTGAAGCTTTCTTT. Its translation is CSVEDTGGSTEAFF.

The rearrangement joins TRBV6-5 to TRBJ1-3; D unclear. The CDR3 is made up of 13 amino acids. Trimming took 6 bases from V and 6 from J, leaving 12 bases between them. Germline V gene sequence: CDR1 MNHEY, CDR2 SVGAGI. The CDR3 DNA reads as TGTGCCAGCAGCCGAGCGATCGAAAACACCATATATTTT. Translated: CASSRAIENTIYF.

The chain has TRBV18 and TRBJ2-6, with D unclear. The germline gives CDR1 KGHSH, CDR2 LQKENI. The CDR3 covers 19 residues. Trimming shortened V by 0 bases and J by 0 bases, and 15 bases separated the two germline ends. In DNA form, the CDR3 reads TGTGCCAGCTCACCACCTAGGACGACGGGTGCCTCTGGGGCCAACGTCCTGACTTTC. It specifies CASSPPRTTGASGANVLTF.

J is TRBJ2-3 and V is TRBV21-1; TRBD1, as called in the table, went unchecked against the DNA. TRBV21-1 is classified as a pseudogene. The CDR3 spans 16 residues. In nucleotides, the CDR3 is TGTGCCAGCAGCAGGGCTCGGGACAGGGAACGGGATACGCAGTATTTT. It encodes CASSRARDRERDTQYF.

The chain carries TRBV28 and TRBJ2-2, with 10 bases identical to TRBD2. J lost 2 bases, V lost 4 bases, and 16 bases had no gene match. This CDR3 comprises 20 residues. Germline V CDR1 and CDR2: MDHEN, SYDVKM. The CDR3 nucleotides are TGTGCCAGCAGTTCTCCCCCCTGGATGAGCGGGAGGGCTAACACCGGGGAGCTGTTTTTT. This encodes CASSSPPWMSGRANTGELFF.

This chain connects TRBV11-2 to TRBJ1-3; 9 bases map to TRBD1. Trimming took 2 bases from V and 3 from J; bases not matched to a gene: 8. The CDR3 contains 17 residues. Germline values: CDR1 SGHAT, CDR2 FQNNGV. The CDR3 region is CASSLSSGGQGGNTIYF. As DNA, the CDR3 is TGTGCCAGCAGCTTATCCTCCGGGGGACAGGGTGGAAACACCATATATTTT.

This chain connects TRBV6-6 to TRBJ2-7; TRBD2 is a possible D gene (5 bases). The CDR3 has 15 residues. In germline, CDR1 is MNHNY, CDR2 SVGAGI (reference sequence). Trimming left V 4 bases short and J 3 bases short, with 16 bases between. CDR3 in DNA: TGTGCCAGCAGTTCGGCGGCTATACGGGACTACGAGCAGTACTTC. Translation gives CASSSAAIRDYEQYF.

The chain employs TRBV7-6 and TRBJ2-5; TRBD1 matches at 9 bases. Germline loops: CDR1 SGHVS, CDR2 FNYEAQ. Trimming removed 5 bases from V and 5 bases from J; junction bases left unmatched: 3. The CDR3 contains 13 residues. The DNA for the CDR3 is TGTGCCAGCAGCAGGGACAGGGACGAGACCCAGTACTTC. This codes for CASSRDRDETQYF.

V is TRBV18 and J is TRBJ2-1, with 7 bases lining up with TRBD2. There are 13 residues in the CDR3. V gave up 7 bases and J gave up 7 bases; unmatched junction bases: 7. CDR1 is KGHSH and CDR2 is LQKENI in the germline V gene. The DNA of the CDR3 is TGTGCCAGCTGCGGGCGGGAGCGAAATGAGCAGTTCTTC. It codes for CASCGRERNEQFF.

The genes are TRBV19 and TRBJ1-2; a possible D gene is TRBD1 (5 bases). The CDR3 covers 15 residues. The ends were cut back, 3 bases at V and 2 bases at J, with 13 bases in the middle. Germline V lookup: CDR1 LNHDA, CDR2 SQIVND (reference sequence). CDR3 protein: CASSIVEGTNYGYTF. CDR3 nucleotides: TGTGCCAGTAGTATTGTCGAAGGGACCAACTATGGCTACACCTTC. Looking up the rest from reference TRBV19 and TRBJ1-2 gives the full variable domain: DGGITQSPKYLFRKEGQNVTLSCEQNLNHDAMYWYRQDPGQGLRLIYYSQIVNDFQKGDIAEGYSVSREKKESFPLTVTSAQKNPTAFYLCASSIVEGTNYGYTFGSGTRLTVV.

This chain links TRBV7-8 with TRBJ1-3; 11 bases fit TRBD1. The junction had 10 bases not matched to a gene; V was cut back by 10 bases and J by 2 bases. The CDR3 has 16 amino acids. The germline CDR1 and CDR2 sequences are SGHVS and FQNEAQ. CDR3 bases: TGTGCCACCTTATCCGGGACAGGGGGGCCTGGAAACACCATATATTTT. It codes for CATLSGTGGPGNTIYF. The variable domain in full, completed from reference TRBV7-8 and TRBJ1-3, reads GAGVSQSPRYKVAKRGQDVALRCDPISGHVSLFWYQQALGQGPEFLTYFQNEAQLDKSGLPSDRFFAERPEGSVSTLKIQRTQQEDSAVYLCATLSGTGGPGNTIYFGEGSWLTVV.

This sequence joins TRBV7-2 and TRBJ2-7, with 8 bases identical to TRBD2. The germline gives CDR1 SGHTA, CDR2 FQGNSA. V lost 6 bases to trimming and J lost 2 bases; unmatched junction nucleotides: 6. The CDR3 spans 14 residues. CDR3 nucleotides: TGTGCCAGCAGGGCGGCGGGAGGCACCTACGAGCAGTACTTC. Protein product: CASRAAGGTYEQYF.

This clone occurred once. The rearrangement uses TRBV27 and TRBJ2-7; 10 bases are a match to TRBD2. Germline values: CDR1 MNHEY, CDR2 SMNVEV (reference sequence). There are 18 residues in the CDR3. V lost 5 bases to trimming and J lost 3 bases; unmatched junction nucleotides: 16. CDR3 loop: CASSPRVAGGPRNYEQYF. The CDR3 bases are TGTGCCAGCAGTCCCCGGGTAGCGGGAGGCCCAAGGAACTACGAGCAGTACTTC.

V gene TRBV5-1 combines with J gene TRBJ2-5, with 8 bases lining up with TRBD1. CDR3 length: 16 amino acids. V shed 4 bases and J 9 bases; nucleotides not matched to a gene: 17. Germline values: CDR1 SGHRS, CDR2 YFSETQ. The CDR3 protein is CASSNGRDRISVAQYF. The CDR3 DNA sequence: TGCGCCAGCAGCAATGGACGGGACAGGATATCGGTAGCCCAGTACTTC.